Reported below is one T cell receptor (beta chain). Its matching antigen is unknown. PCR amplification relied on 60 Vbeta primers (plus 13 Jbeta primers). The table came from immunoSEQ multiplex PCR; TCRdb's copy has only in-frame clones and leaves some out. The table lists roughly 100,000 clones, over 70% of them singletons. The sample originates from a study of cytomegalovirus exposure and HLA in healthy donors. Study-wide findings and caveats: In a later analysis, parvovirus B19, influenza, CMV and Epstein-Barr virus appeared linked to several top co-occurrence clusters. Fewer N-insertions than the roughly 670-donor mean were reportedly shown by an Asian-associated ancestry cluster in a later analysis.

The CDR3 is 19 residues long. Unmatched junction bases numbered 10, after V lost 0 bases and J lost 0 bases. CDR1 and CDR2 from the germline V gene are SGHTS and YDEGEE. Sequencing used PBMCs. The sequence came from a man in his forties in good health and CMV-seronegative. V gene TRBV5-8 combines with J gene TRBJ2-1; 9 nucleotides match TRBD2. CDR3 residues: CASSLVTSGSPSSYNEQFF. For the CDR3, the DNA is TGTGCCAGCAGCTTGGTTACTAGCGGGTCCCCGAGCTCCTACAATGAGCAGTTCTTC.